Presented here are 27 T cell receptor beta chains from one specimen sequenced in a study of blood T cell repertoires in COVID-19. Some clones are missing from TCRdb's copy, which holds only in-frame ones; the method was immunoSEQ multiplex PCR. This sample yields some 60,000 clones, of which around 83% are seen a single time; approximately 18% belongs to the top ten. The specimen was peripheral blood. These receptors originate from a man aged 30 to 39 with COVID-19, enrolled during active disease.

The CDR3 DNA reads TGCAGTGCTCCGCGGGGGAGCGAGCAGTACTTC. Translating gives CSAPRGSEQYF. The gene calls are TRBV20-1 and TRBJ2-7; 7 nucleotides align to TRBD2. Germline CDR1 reads DFQATT; CDR2 reads SNEGSKA (reference sequence). Unmatched junction bases numbered 4, after V lost 5 bases and J lost 6 bases. The CDR3 spans 11 residues.

V usage is TRBV9 and J usage is TRBJ1-2; 11 bases are a match to TRBD1. CDR3 size: 16 residues. V lost 3 bases to trimming and J lost 6 bases; unmatched junction nucleotides: 10. Looked up from germline, CDR1 is SGDLS and CDR2 is YYNGEE. CDR3 nucleotide sequence: TGTGCCAGCAGCGCCGAAGGGACAGGGGGTACTCATGGCTACACCTTC. Its protein is CASSAEGTGGTHGYTF.

The J gene is TRBJ1-6, the V gene TRBV11-2; 11 bases align to TRBD1. Germline trimming cut 5 bases from V and 10 bases from J; bases unmatched to any gene: 10. Germline V gives CDR1 SGHAT, CDR2 FQNNGV. The CDR3 totals 16 residues. CDR3 sequence: CASSPRPGQGESPLHF. The CDR3 DNA sequence: TGTGCCAGCAGCCCCCGTCCGGGACAGGGGGAATCACCCCTCCACTTT.

The chain carries TRBV27 and TRBJ2-7; 8 bases agree with TRBD2. CDR1 and CDR2 (germline): MNHEY, SMNVEV (reference sequence). The V gene end was trimmed by 5 bases and the J gene end by 6 bases; junction bases not matched to a gene: 12. This CDR3 region has 15 residues. The CDR3 protein is CASSPHTGTRAEQYF. The CDR3 nucleotides are TGTGCCAGCAGTCCCCACACCGGGACTAGGGCCGAGCAGTACTTC.

The rearrangement uses TRBV10-3 and TRBJ2-3, with 7 positions matching TRBD1. Germline V gene sequence: CDR1 ENHRY, CDR2 SYGVKD. V gave up 8 bases and J gave up 0 bases; unmatched junction bases: 5. CDR3 length: 14 residues. The CDR3: CAIGLTGSTDTQYF. Written as DNA, the CDR3 is TGTGCCATCGGGTTGACAGGGAGCACAGATACGCAGTATTTT.

The chain has TRBV6-4 and TRBJ2-1; 7 bases are shared with TRBD2. This CDR3 has 15 residues. CDR1 and CDR2 (germline): MRHNA, SNTAGT. V lost 2 bases to trimming and J lost 7 bases; unmatched junction nucleotides: 8. CDR3: CASSDGPSGGNEQFF. In DNA, the CDR3 is TGTGCCAGCAGTGACGGGCCTAGCGGTGGGAATGAGCAGTTCTTC.

V gene TRBV4-1 combines with J gene TRBJ1-5; the D gene is possibly TRBD1 (5 bases). The CDR3 extends over 17 amino acids. The V end lost 4 bases, the J end lost 1 base, and 17 bases lay between the germline ends. CDR1 and CDR2 from the germline V gene are MGHRA and YSYEKL. Written as DNA, the CDR3 is TGCGCCAGCAGCCCGAAGGAGGGGTTGTCGAGCAATCAGCCCCAGCATTTT. This gives the protein CASSPKEGLSSNQPQHF.

Of note for this clone: Other DNA sequences in the sample encode the same CDR3. This chain uses TRBV7-3 with TRBJ2-1, with D possibly being TRBD2 (6 bases). The germline V gene encodes CDR1 SGHTA and CDR2 FQGTGA. V shed 2 bases and J shed 0 bases, with 8 bases lying between them. CDR3 length: 15 residues. The CDR3 is CASSLDGSSYNEQFF. CDR3 DNA: TGTGCCAGCAGCTTAGACGGGAGCTCCTACAATGAGCAGTTCTTC.

This chain joins TRBV11-2 and TRBJ1-3; the D gene is possibly TRBD1 (5 bases). This CDR3 is built from 14 residues. The V and J ends lost 4 bases and 7 bases respectively, with 14 bases between them. From germline, CDR1 is SGHAT and CDR2 FQNNGV. The CDR3 is CASSYEWGQNTIYF. CDR3 bases: TGTGCCAGCAGCTACGAGTGGGGCCAGAACACCATATATTTT.

The chain couples TRBV7-9 to TRBJ1-5; 8 nucleotides match TRBD1. V gave up 2 bases and J gave up 4 bases; unmatched junction bases: 1. This CDR3 region has 14 residues. Germline CDR1 SEHNR, CDR2 FQNEAQ (reference sequence). The CDR3 DNA follows: TGTGCCAGCAGCTTACAGGGGGCTAATCAGCCCCAGCATTTT. Residues: CASSLQGANQPQHF.

This clone has only a few counts. The chain combines TRBV4-1 with TRBJ1-3; weak D call: TRBD1 (5 bases). Germline V gives CDR1 MGHRA, CDR2 YSYEKL. The CDR3 sequence is 16 residues long. V was trimmed by 0 bases and J by 4 bases, leaving 13 bases between them. CDR3 nucleotide sequence: TGCGCCAGCAGCCAAGATTTAGGGGCAGGGGGAAACACCATATATTTT. Protein sequence: CASSQDLGAGGNTIYF.

This clone was seen more than once but under ten times. This chain joins TRBV3-1 (or the pseudogene TRBV3-2) and TRBJ1-3; the D gene is possibly TRBD1 (5 bases). There are 16 residues in the CDR3. V was trimmed by 4 bases and J by 6 bases, leaving 19 bases between them. In germline, CDR1 is LGHDT, CDR2 YNNKEL (reference sequence). The CDR3 here is CASSPHTSTGVNTIYF. Written as DNA, the CDR3 is TGTGCCAGCAGCCCCCATACGAGCACGGGGGTAAACACCATATATTTT.

J is TRBJ2-5 and V is TRBV29-1, with TRBD1 matching over 8 bases. Germline V gene lookup returns CDR1 SQVTM and CDR2 ANQGSEA. The CDR3 is made up of 12 amino acids. V was clipped by 7 bases and J by 5 bases; unmatched bases: 6. The CDR3 bases are TGCAGCGCCCAGGGGGCGGAGGAGACCCAGTACTTC. Residues: CSAQGAEETQYF. Combining the CDR3 with reference TRBV29-1 and TRBJ2-5 gives the whole variable domain SAVISQKPSRDICQRGTSLTIQCQVDSQVTMMFWYRQQPGQSLTLIATANQGSEATYESGFVIDKFPISRPNLTFSTLTVSNMSPEDSSIYLCSAQGAEETQYFGPGTRLLVL.

This clone appeared a single time. CDR3 sequence (DNA): TGCGCCAGCAGCTTTAGCGGGGACCAAGAGACCCAGTACTTC. This codes for CASSFSGDQETQYF. The chain couples TRBV5-1 to TRBJ2-5; 8 bases align to TRBD2. V shed 2 bases and J 0 bases; nucleotides not matched to a gene: 0. The CDR3 sequence is 14 residues long. The germline V gene has CDR1 SGHRS and CDR2 YFSETQ.

The chain combines TRBV19 with TRBJ2-2, with 10 nucleotides matching TRBD1. The CDR3 runs 16 residues. Germline-derived CDR1 and CDR2 are LNHDA and SQIVND (reference sequence). V lost 10 bases to trimming and J lost 3 bases; unmatched junction nucleotides: 11. The DNA for the CDR3 is TGTGCCACCCGGAACTTCGGGACAGGGGACACCGGGGAGCTGTTTTTT. This translates into CATRNFGTGDTGELFF.

This CDR3 reads CAVGTSGGALNTGELFF. CDR3 coding DNA: TGTGCCGTCGGGACTAGCGGGGGGGCTCTGAACACCGGGGAGCTGTTTTTT. This chain connects TRBV2 to TRBJ2-2, with 16 bases fitting TRBD2. Losses at the gene ends were 11 bases for V and 1 base for J; bases not matched to a gene: 7. CDR3 length: 17 amino acids. Germline V gene data show CDR1 as SNHLY and CDR2 as FYNNEI. Using reference TRBV2 and TRBJ2-2 for the parts outside the CDR3, the full variable domain is EPEVTQTPSHQVTQMGQEVILRCVPISNHLYFYWYRQILGQKVEFLVSFYNNEISEKSEIFDDQFSVERPDGSNFTLKIRSTKLEDSAMYFCAVGTSGGALNTGELFFGEGSRLTVL.

The V call is TRBV6-5, the J call TRBJ2-1, with 8 bases that match TRBD1. Germline V gene sequence: CDR1 MNHEY, CDR2 SVGAGI. Trimming cost V 4 bases and J 8 bases; bases outside gene matches: 13. The CDR3 consists of 16 residues. The CDR3 DNA reads as TGTGCCAGCAGTTCCCCCCGGGCAGGGGGCGTCGATGAGCAGTTCTTC. Its protein product is CASSSPRAGGVDEQFF.

This clone was seen only once. The CDR3 sequence is CASSPPGTGQRYTF. The CDR3 region has the DNA TGTGCCAGCAGCCCCCCTGGGACAGGCCAGCGCTACACCTTC. The rearrangement links TRBV28 to TRBJ1-2; 8 bases agree with TRBD1. The trim removed 6 bases at V and 9 bases at J, leaving 12 bases unmatched. Germline CDR1 MDHEN, CDR2 SYDVKM. The CDR3 is 14 residues long.

The gene calls are TRBV27 and TRBJ2-5, with no clear D. Looked up from germline, CDR1 is MNHEY and CDR2 is SMNVEV (reference sequence). The CDR3 is 17 amino acids. The germline V and J ends were trimmed by 4 bases and 0 bases, with 18 bases remaining between them. The DNA of the CDR3 is TGTGCCAGCAGTTCACCCCTCCCACTCCCCTACCAAGAGACCCAGTACTTC. The encoded protein is CASSSPLPLPYQETQYF.

The chain employs TRBV27 and TRBJ1-5, with D unclear. The V end lost 7 bases, the J end lost 11 bases, and 24 bases lay between the germline ends. The CDR3 length is 15 residues. CDR1 and CDR2 from the germline V gene are MNHEY and SMNVEV (reference sequence). The CDR3: CASIREGEGFRSQHF. DNA for the CDR3: TGTGCCAGCATTCGTGAAGGAGAGGGCTTTAGGTCCCAGCATTTT.

The V call is TRBV19, the J call TRBJ2-5; 8 bases map to TRBD2. The CDR3 has 15 amino acids. Germline loops: CDR1 LNHDA, CDR2 SQIVND (reference sequence). V trimming: 6 bases; J trimming: 7 bases; junction bases outside the gene matches: 13. The CDR3 bases are TGTGCCAGTAGCAATATACTAGCGGCAACAGGGACCCAGTACTTC. This translates into CASSNILAATGTQYF.

This chain joins TRBV28 and TRBJ2-1; 14 nucleotides line up with TRBD2. The CDR3 spans 18 residues. CDR1 MDHEN and CDR2 SYDVKM come from the germline V gene. After removal of 5 bases from V and 8 bases from J, the junction contained 14 bases not matched to a gene. The CDR3 is CASSPLSRTSGRSHEQFF. CDR3 in DNA: TGTGCCAGCAGTCCACTAAGCAGGACTAGCGGGAGGTCTCATGAGCAGTTCTTC.

The chain recombines TRBV3-1 (or the pseudogene TRBV3-2) with TRBJ2-1, with 11 bases fitting TRBD2. V shed 1 base, J shed 4 bases, and the junction held 9 bases outside the gene matches. This CDR3 has 18 residues. In germline, CDR1 is LGHDT, CDR2 YNNKEL (reference sequence). The CDR3 here is CASSQARLAGPMYNEQFF. CDR3 nucleotide sequence: TGTGCCAGCAGCCAAGCTCGACTAGCGGGACCTATGTACAATGAGCAGTTCTTC.

The CDR3 DNA reads as TGTGCCAGCAGCTTAGGTGGACACCCTAATCAGCCCCAGCATTTT. This encodes CASSLGGHPNQPQHF. This chain joins TRBV11-2 and TRBJ1-5, with D perhaps TRBD1 (5 bases). Per germline, CDR1 SGHAT and CDR2 FQNNGV. V shed 1 base and J shed 4 bases, with 11 bases lying between them. The CDR3 consists of 15 residues.

This sequence joins TRBV4-1 and TRBJ1-5; unclear D gene. Trimming removed 0 bases from V and 3 bases from J, with 9 bases in between. The CDR3 has 15 amino acids. Germline V gene lookup returns CDR1 MGHRA and CDR2 YSYEKL. Here the CDR3 reads CASSQDGRNNQPQHF. CDR3 DNA: TGCGCCAGCAGCCAAGATGGGAGAAACAATCAGCCCCAGCATTTT.

The rearrangement links TRBV9 to TRBJ2-5; 8 bases match TRBD2. The CDR3 runs to 17 residues. Germline CDR1 and CDR2: SGDLS and YYNGEE. With V trimmed by 4 bases and J by 5 bases, 16 bases remained unmatched. The CDR3 DNA reads as TGTGCCAGCAGCCCCCGGGGGGGAGCGAGGGTGGGGGAGACCCAGTACTTC. Its protein product is CASSPRGGARVGETQYF.

V gene TRBV6-1 combines with J gene TRBJ1-2; TRBD1 aligns across 8 bases. This CDR3 is 15 amino acids long. Unmatched junction bases numbered 6, after V lost 3 bases and J lost 3 bases. Germline assignment: CDR1 MNHNS and CDR2 SASEGT. In DNA form, the CDR3 reads TGTGCCAGCAGTGACAGGGGGCGAGGTTACTATGGCTACACCTTC. It encodes CASSDRGRGYYGYTF.